This is a list of T cell receptor beta chains from one sample in a study of T cells in tumors after PD-1 blockade. Sequenced by immunoSEQ multiplex PCR; TCRdb stores in-frame clones only, minus some. This sample has around 25,000 clones, with nearly 85% found just once. Here the sequenced sample was PBMCs, taken after anti-PD-1 treatment. The receptors come from a human donor with basal cell carcinoma. The CDR3 runs from the conserved cysteine through the conserved F or W. A D gene is named only where the DNA matches it firmly. Only part of the rows carry a size: once, few, many, or a class if the clone is expanded.

CDR3: CASGFITQGRQFRTGNQPQHF
DNA: TGTGCCAGCGGCTTTATCACACAGGGGCGACAATTTCGCACGGGCAATCAGCCCCAGCATTTT
J: TRBJ1-5
D: TRBD1
size: -
V: TRBV13

CDR3: CASSPQGDAGNTIYF
DNA: TGTGCCAGCTCACCACAGGGCGACGCTGGAAACACCATATATTTT
J: TRBJ1-3
D: -
size: -
V: TRBV18

CDR3: CATSRGGSGANVLTF
DNA: TGTGCCACCAGCAGAGGGGGCTCTGGGGCCAACGTCCTGACTTTC
J: TRBJ2-6
D: -
size: -
V: TRBV15

CDR3: CASTEDGGRTDTQYF
DNA: TGTGCCAGCACTGAAGACGGGGGGCGCACAGATACGCAGTATTTT
J: TRBJ2-3
D: -
size: -
V: TRBV9

CDR3: CASSLGGPQNTEAFF
DNA: TGCGCCAGCAGCTTGGGTGGGCCGCAGAACACTGAAGCTTTCTTT
J: TRBJ1-1
D: -
size: -
V: TRBV5-1

CDR3: CAWRVRGGLNEQFF
DNA: TGTGCCTGGAGAGTTCGGGGGGGCCTGAATGAGCAGTTCTTC
J: TRBJ2-1
D: TRBD2
size: -
V: TRBV30

CDR3: CASSQGTPDYEQYF
DNA: TGTGCCAGCAGCCAAGGGACTCCAGACTACGAGCAGTACTTC
J: TRBJ2-7
D: -
size: once
V: TRBV5-6

CDR3: CASSTEDRPSYEQYF
DNA: TGTGCCAGCAGCACTGAGGACAGACCCTCCTACGAGCAGTACTTC
J: TRBJ2-7
D: -
size: -
V: TRBV7-2

CDR3: CASSLLGQGNQPQHF
DNA: TGTGCCAGCAGTTTATTGGGACAGGGGAATCAGCCCCAGCATTTT
J: TRBJ1-5
D: TRBD1
size: -
V: TRBV27

CDR3: CASSSRQPHTGELFF
DNA: TGTGCCAGCAGCTCCCGACAGCCCCACACCGGGGAGCTGTTTTTT
J: TRBJ2-2
D: -
size: -
V: TRBV5-8

CDR3: CASSLSPGQGLGYTF
DNA: TGTGCCAGCAGCTTATCCCCGGGACAGGGGTTAGGCTACACCTTC
J: TRBJ1-2
D: TRBD1
size: -
V: TRBV7-3

CDR3: CASSEGTSGEETQYF
DNA: TGTGCCAGCAGTGAAGGGACCAGCGGGGAAGAGACCCAGTACTTC
J: TRBJ2-5
D: TRBD2
size: -
V: TRBV6-4

CDR3: CASSPLAGGLTYNEQFF
DNA: TGTGCCAGCTCACCACTAGCGGGGGGGCTAACCTACAATGAGCAGTTCTTC
J: TRBJ2-1
D: TRBD2
size: -
V: TRBV18

CDR3: CASSQKGGGRTGELFF
DNA: TGTGCCAGCAGCCAAAAAGGGGGGGGCCGCACCGGGGAGCTGTTTTTT
J: TRBJ2-2
D: -
size: -
V: TRBV3-1/TRBV3-2

CDR3: CATKIGQNDKAFF
DNA: TGTGCCACCAAAATCGGACAAAACGATAAAGCTTTCTTT
J: TRBJ1-1
D: -
size: -
V: TRBV10-3

CDR3: CASDIDSYSANTEAFF
DNA: TGTGCCAGTGATATTGACAGTTACTCGGCGAACACTGAAGCTTTCTTT
J: TRBJ1-1
D: -
size: -
V: TRBV2

CDR3: CASSIILSEASTDTQYF
DNA: TGTGCCAGTAGTATAATCCTGTCAGAAGCTAGCACAGATACGCAGTATTTT
J: TRBJ2-3
D: -
size: -
V: TRBV19

CDR3: CASSDRAYGYTF
DNA: TGTGCCAGCTCTGACAGGGCCTATGGCTACACCTTC
J: TRBJ1-2
D: TRBD1
size: -
V: TRBV6-5

CDR3: CASLYQDVLCREQYF
DNA: TGTGCCAGCCTATATCAGGACGTCCTTTGCCGCGAGCAGTACTTC
J: TRBJ2-7
D: -
size: -
V: TRBV11-3